This passage covers 24 T cell receptor beta chains from one sample sequenced in a study of glioma-infiltrating T cells. The iRepertoire nested amplicon-rescue multiplex PCR amplified TCR alpha and beta CDR3s from RNA. MiXCR, applied by TCRdb to the multiplex PCR reads, yields one record per CDR3 protein. The table shows under 200,000 distinct CDR3 sequences, with more than 25% occurring only once. The sequenced material came from glioma tissue, nonneoplastic brain tissue, or PBMCs (not recorded which). The receptors stem from a human donor with low-grade glioma or glioblastoma, undergoing nonglioma brain surgery, or in good health (not recorded which).

As for this clonotype: A much larger clone differs by one base, so this may be a read error. The chain uses TRBV7-9 and TRBJ2-5; the D gene is possibly TRBD1 (7 bases). The V gene's germline CDR1 is SEHNR and CDR2 FQNEAQ (reference sequence). The CDR3 runs 14 residues. V gave up 3 bases and J gave up 7 bases, with 15 bases separating them. CDR3 nucleotide sequence: TGTGCCAGCAGCTTCACAGGGGTGGGAGGGACCCAGTACTTC. Protein product: CASSFTGVGGTQYF.

This clonotype was detected ten times or more. V gene TRBV7-9 combines with J gene TRBJ1-1, with 7 bases identical to TRBD1. The CDR3 contains 15 residues. CDR1 SEHNR and CDR2 FQNEAQ come from the germline V gene (reference sequence). J was trimmed by 5 bases and V by 4 bases; bases with no gene match: 10. CDR3 nucleotide sequence: TGTGCCAGCAGCTCACGCGCACAGGGGTTGACTGAAGCTTTCTTT. Translated, it gives CASSSRAQGLTEAFF.

This clonotype was recorded at least ten times. The J gene is TRBJ1-5, the V gene TRBV19, with TRBD1 identical over 9 bases. V trimming: 5 bases; J trimming: 1 base; junction bases outside the gene matches: 3. CDR3 size: 15 residues. CDR1 and CDR2 (germline): LNHDA, SQIVND (reference sequence). DNA of the CDR3: TGTGCCAGTAGTGAACAGGGGGCGAGCAATCAGCCCCAGCATTTT. This gives the protein CASSEQGASNQPQHF. The variable domain in full, completed from reference TRBV19 and TRBJ1-5, reads DGGITQSPKYLFRKEGQNVTLSCEQNLNHDAMYWYRQDPGQGLRLIYYSQIVNDFQKGDIAEGYSVSREKKESFPLTVTSAQKNPTAFYLCASSEQGASNQPQHFGDGTRLSIL.

This clonotype was counted ten times or more. V gene TRBV7-9 combines with J gene TRBJ2-7, with a tentative D call TRBD2 (5 bases). CDR1 is SEHNR, CDR2 FQNEAQ, per germline (reference sequence). CDR3 length: 14 residues. Trimming stripped 6 bases from V and 5 bases from J, with 17 bases between. In nucleotides, the CDR3 is TGTGCCAGCAGTGTAGGTGGGAGTAGCAACGAGCAGTACTTC. This translates into CASSVGGSSNEQYF. The whole variable domain, remainder taken from reference TRBV7-9 and TRBJ2-7, is DTGVSQNPRHKITKRGQNVTFRCDPISEHNRLYWYRQTLGQGPEFLTYFQNEAQLEKSRLLSDRFSAERPKGSFSTLEIQRTEQGDSAMYLCASSVGGSSNEQYFGPGTRLTVT.

This clonotype was counted at least ten times. The gene calls are TRBV6-2 or TRBV6-3 and TRBJ2-1; 8 nucleotides match TRBD1. Germline loops: CDR1 MNHEY, CDR2 SVGEGT. V dropped 5 bases and J dropped 3; count of bases not matched to a gene: 12. CDR3 length equals 17 residues. The CDR3 is CASSPLQGAHIYNEQFF. Written as DNA, the CDR3 is TGTGCCAGCAGTCCACTTCAGGGGGCGCATATCTACAATGAGCAGTTCTTC.

With respect to this clonotype: The junction does not match germline at one end; this may be a read error. The rearrangement joins TRBV27 to TRBJ1-1, with D uncertain. CDR3 length equals 18 residues. CDR1 is MNHEY and CDR2 is SMNVEV in the germline V gene (reference sequence). The CDR3 region has the DNA TGTTCCAGCAGTTTAACTCCGGTATGTTCAGTCATCTTCTCTGAATCTTTCTTT. It encodes CSSSLTPVCSVIFSESFF.

Of note for this clonotype: This may come from a read error, since a much larger clone is one base off. J is TRBJ2-7 and V is TRBV7-2; possibly TRBD2 for D (5 bases). The CDR3 loop spans 20 amino acids. The germline gives CDR1 SGHTA, CDR2 FQGNSA. The CDR3 nucleotides are TGTGCCAGCAGCTTACCCCTCCGGGGTCCTATCCGTCCATCCTCCTACGAGAAGTACTTC. The encoded protein is CASSLPLRGPIRPSSYEKYF. The entire variable domain, with the rest obtained from reference TRBV7-2 and TRBJ2-7, is as follows: GAGVSQSPSNKVTEKGKDVELRCDPISGHTALYWYRQSLGQGLEFLIYFQGNSAPDKSGLPSDRFSAERTGGSVSTLTIQRTQQEDSAVYLCASSLPLRGPIRPSSYEKYFGPGTRLTVT.

A word on this clonotype: Compared with germline, one end of the junction differs, possibly owing to a read error. Here the CDR3 reads CASMGWLVVYCYTF. The CDR3 DNA sequence: TGTGCCAGCATGGGCTGGCTCGTCGTCTATTGCTACACCTTC. V gene TRBV6-2 or TRBV6-3 combines with J gene TRBJ1-2; D gene ambiguous. Germline V CDR1 and CDR2: MNHEY, SVGEGT. CDR3 size: 14 residues.

A remark on this clonotype: Given a much more abundant clone one base away, this may be a read error. This chain links TRBV7-2 with TRBJ2-1; TRBD1 matches at 7 bases. V lost 5 bases and J lost 13; bases outside the gene matches: 20. Germline values: CDR1 SGHTA, CDR2 FQGNSA. The CDR3 covers 16 residues. The CDR3: CASSADPTGNKNIQFF. CDR3 nucleotides: TGTGCCAGCAGCGCAGACCCGACAGGGAACAAAAACATTCAGTTCTTC.

As regards this clonotype: The junction does not match germline at one end; this may be a read error. CDR3 nucleotides: TGTGCCAGCAGCCGAAGACAGGGAGGAGAGACCAAGTACTTC. Translating it yields CASSRRQGGETKYF. The genes are TRBV2 and TRBJ2-5; possible D gene TRBD1, 7 bases. From germline, CDR1 is SNHLY and CDR2 FYNNEI. This CDR3 region has 14 residues.

This clonotype was counted ten times or more. This chain links TRBV6-1 with TRBJ2-7, with 13 bases matching TRBD2. Looked up from germline, CDR1 is MNHNS and CDR2 is SASEGT. Unmatched junction bases numbered 2, after V lost 6 bases and J lost 3 bases. The CDR3 sequence is 14 residues long. DNA for the CDR3: TGTGCCAGCAGGACTAGCGGGGGGTTCTACGAGCAGTACTTC. Translated, it gives CASRTSGGFYEQYF.

Concerning this clonotype itself: An end of the junction does not agree with germline; a read error may underlie this. The V and J genes are TRBV2 and TRBJ2-1, with 12 bases fitting TRBD2. Germline lookup yields CDR1 SNHLY and CDR2 FYNNEI. The CDR3 covers 15 residues. CDR3 sequence reads: CASRPLAGGPDEQLF. CDR3 nucleotide sequence: TGTGCCAGCAGGCCCCTAGCGGGAGGGCCGGATGAGCAGCTCTTC. Variable domain in full (rest from reference TRBV2 and TRBJ2-1): EPEVTQTPSHQVTQMGQEVILRCVPISNHLYFYWYRQILGQKVEFLVSFYNNEISEKSEIFDDQFSVERPDGSNFTLKIRSTKLEDSAMYFCASRPLAGGPDEQLFGPGTRLTVL.

This clonotype occurred many times. V usage is TRBV6-5 and J usage is TRBJ2-7; 8 nucleotides line up with TRBD2. The germline V gene has CDR1 MNHEY and CDR2 SVGAGI. The V gene end was trimmed by 0 bases and the J gene end by 10 bases; junction bases not matched to a gene: 5. The CDR3 length is 13 residues. The CDR3: CASSYSGGRNQYF. As DNA, the CDR3 is TGTGCCAGCAGTTACTCTGGCGGGAGGAATCAGTACTTC.

V is TRBV11-2 and J is TRBJ2-5, with D possibly TRBD2 on 6 matching bases. Per germline, CDR1 SGHAT and CDR2 FQNNGV. V was cut by 3 bases and J by 2 bases, with 10 bases left in between. The CDR3 consists of 14 residues. CDR3 amino acids: CASSLFSGQETQYF. The CDR3 region has the DNA TGTGCCAGCAGCTTGTTTAGCGGACAAGAGACCCAGTACTTC.

Remarks on this clonotype: This may be a read error, as it is one base from a much larger clone. V gene TRBV5-4 combines with J gene TRBJ1-1; 11 nucleotides align to TRBD1. The CDR3 consists of 12 residues. CDR1 is SGHNT and CDR2 is YYREEE in the germline V gene (reference sequence). The CDR3 region has the DNA TGTGCCAGCAGCAGGACAGGGGGCATGGCTGTCTTT. It specifies CASSRTGGMAVF.

This chain uses TRBV10-3 with TRBJ2-1; 10 bases map to TRBD2. CDR1 is ENHRY and CDR2 is SYGVKD in the germline V gene. The J segment lost 3 bases and the V segment lost 3 bases, leaving 8 bases of the junction unmatched. This CDR3 region has 17 residues. Here the CDR3 reads CAISDPTSGKNYNEQFF. The CDR3 DNA reads TGTGCCATCAGTGATCCCACTAGCGGGAAAAACTACAATGAGCAGTTCTTC.

This clonotype was counted a few times. The rearrangement joins TRBV3-1 to TRBJ1-3; unclear D gene. This CDR3 region has 15 residues. The germline gives CDR1 LGHDT, CDR2 YNNKEL (reference sequence). V dropped 5 bases and J dropped 0 bases, with 11 bases sitting between them. CDR3 DNA sequence: TGTGCCAGCAGCACTACTCGAGTCTCTGGAAACACCATATATTTT. It codes for CASSTTRVSGNTIYF. The full variable domain, in which reference TRBV3-1 and TRBJ1-3 provide the parts outside the CDR3, is DTAVSQTPKYLVTQMGNDKSIKCEQNLGHDTMYWYKQDSKKFLKIMFSYNNKELIINETVPNRFSPKSPDKAHLNLHINSLELGDSAVYFCASSTTRVSGNTIYFGEGSWLTVV.

The genes are TRBV20-1 and TRBJ2-7; 13 bases are a match to TRBD2. This CDR3 is built from 17 residues. Trimming took 3 bases from V and 4 from J; bases not matched to a gene: 12. Germline loops: CDR1 DFQATT, CDR2 SNEGSKA (reference sequence). CDR3 sequence reads: CSARGPRLAGGLYEQYF. The CDR3 DNA follows: TGCAGTGCTAGGGGCCCCCGACTAGCGGGAGGCTTGTACGAGCAGTACTTC.

This clonotype was picked up a small number of times. The V and J genes are TRBV10-3 and TRBJ2-7, with 11 bases that match TRBD1. V lost 6 bases, J lost 3 bases, and 7 bases stayed unmatched. Germline CDR1 is ENHRY and CDR2 is SYGVKD. The CDR3 has 15 residues. This chain's CDR3 is CAIREGTGGRYEQYF. CDR3 DNA: TGTGCCATCAGAGAAGGGACAGGGGGACGCTACGAGCAGTACTTC.

Of note for this clonotype: A read error is possible here, since a much larger clone lies one base away. This chain uses TRBV7-9 with TRBJ2-5; possible D gene TRBD2, 5 bases. V gave up 3 bases and J gave up 5 bases, with 16 bases separating them. The CDR3 sequence is 15 residues long. CDR1 and CDR2 from the germline V gene are SEHNR and FQNEAQ (reference sequence). CDR3 sequence reads: CASSFGGSLGETQYF. The CDR3 nucleotides read TGTGCCAGCAGCTTCGGAGGATCGTTAGGGGAGACCCAGTACTTC.

The count of this clonotype is one. Its ends do not fully match the called genes, so a read error is possible. The V call is TRBV20-1, the J call TRBJ1-5; tentative D call: TRBD1 (5 bases). The germline CDR1 and CDR2 sequences are DFQATT and SNEGSKA (reference sequence). The CDR3 is 13 amino acids. Here the CDR3 reads CSAPEGRNQPQHF. The CDR3 bases are TGCAGTGCCCCGGAGGGGAGGAATCAGCCACAGCATTTT.

This clonotype showed up just a few times. The rearrangement joins TRBV5-1 to TRBJ2-3; D remains ambiguous. Germline assignment: CDR1 SGHRS and CDR2 YFSETQ. This CDR3 has 16 amino acids. V lost 3 bases and J lost 6, with 20 bases in between. The CDR3 region is CASSSNPPSGSDTQYF. In DNA form, the CDR3 reads TGCGCCAGCAGCTCAAACCCCCCTTCCGGATCCGATACGCAGTATTTT.

This clonotype was found many times. The chain combines TRBV20-1 with TRBJ2-2, with 9 positions matching TRBD1. The CDR3 runs 12 residues. Germline V gene data show CDR1 as DFQATT and CDR2 as SNEGSKA (reference sequence). Germline trimming cut 5 bases from V and 6 bases from J; bases unmatched to any gene: 1. The CDR3 spells CSADRGSGELFF. CDR3 bases: TGCAGTGCTGACAGGGGGTCCGGGGAGCTGTTTTTT.

This clonotype was counted many times. The chain combines TRBV3-1 with TRBJ2-5, with D maybe TRBD2 (5 bases). V was shortened by 1 base and J by 7 bases, with 13 bases between the two germline ends. Germline-derived CDR1 and CDR2 are LGHDT and YNNKEL (reference sequence). The CDR3 loop spans 14 amino acids. This chain's CDR3 is CASSQASYAGTQYF. The CDR3 coding sequence is TGTGCCAGCAGCCAAGCCTCCTATGCGGGGACCCAGTACTTC.